The 31 T cell receptor beta chains reported below all come from one sample, sequenced in a study of cytomegalovirus exposure and HLA in healthy donors. Primers included in the PCR were 60 Vbeta and 13 Jbeta primers. Data came from immunoSEQ multiplex PCR; TCRdb stores just in-frame clones and leaves some out. The profile shows some 180,000 clones, roughly four fifths of them singletons. The sequenced sample was PBMCs. These receptors all stem from a man aged 30 to 39 in good health and CMV-seronegative.

This chain joins TRBV5-1 and TRBJ2-1; perhaps TRBD2 as D (6 bases). V lost 3 bases to trimming and J lost 6 bases, with 13 bases between them. The CDR3 runs to 14 residues. In germline, CDR1 is SGHRS, CDR2 YFSETQ. CDR3 coding DNA: TGCGCCAGCAGCTACGGAGGGAACGGCAATGAGCAGTTCTTC. It codes for CASSYGGNGNEQFF.

This clone occurred a few times. J is TRBJ1-3 and V is TRBV28, with TRBD1 matching over 9 bases. Per the germline V gene, CDR1 is MDHEN and CDR2 is SYDVKM. The CDR3 has 18 residues. V was clipped by 0 bases and J by 2 bases; unmatched bases: 8. The CDR3: CASSLWSRGDRAGNTIYF. CDR3 nucleotide sequence: TGTGCCAGCAGTTTATGGAGCCGGGGGGACAGGGCTGGAAACACCATATATTTT.

The gene calls are TRBV10-3 and TRBJ1-5, with D unresolved. V was cut by 10 bases and J by 9 bases, with 10 bases left in between. The length of the CDR3 is 10 residues. Germline loops: CDR1 ENHRY, CDR2 SYGVKD. CDR3 region: CARNLGPQHF. DNA for the CDR3: TGTGCCAGGAACCTAGGGCCCCAGCATTTT.

The chain carries TRBV7-9 and TRBJ2-7; the match to TRBD1 covers 11 bases. This CDR3 is 16 amino acids long. The V gene's germline CDR1 is SEHNR and CDR2 FQNEAQ (reference sequence). The V and J ends lost 5 bases and 5 bases, in that order; junction bases with no gene match: 11. This CDR3 reads CASSPPTDRGLHEQYF. In nucleotides, the CDR3 is TGTGCCAGCAGCCCCCCAACGGACAGGGGGCTTCACGAGCAGTACTTC.

The chain recombines TRBV15 with TRBJ1-5, with D unresolved. CDR3 size: 16 residues. The germline V gene has CDR1 LNHNV and CDR2 YYDKDF (reference sequence). Trimming removed 0 bases from V and 7 bases from J, with 16 bases in between. DNA for the CDR3: TGTGCCACCAGCAGAGAAGCGGGAGGGTTATTGCAGCCCCAGCATTTT. It translates to CATSREAGGLLQPQHF. Together with reference TRBV15 and TRBJ1-5, the CDR3 gives the full variable domain: DAMVIQNPRYQVTQFGKPVTLSCSQTLNHNVMYWYQQKSSQAPKLLFHYYDKDFNNEADTPDNFQSRRPNTSFCFLDIRSPGLGDTAMYLCATSREAGGLLQPQHFGDGTRLSIL.

In this sample, this clone turned up once. The J gene is TRBJ1-3, the V gene TRBV7-9; maybe TRBD1 (6 bases). The CDR3 extends over 17 amino acids. Trimming left V 0 bases short and J 4 bases short, with 16 bases between. Germline loops: CDR1 SEHNR, CDR2 FQNEAQ (reference sequence). Written as DNA, the CDR3 is TGTGCCAGCAGCTTAGCGTTGGGGGGGGCGCAAGGAAACACCATATATTTT. This codes for CASSLALGGAQGNTIYF.

This chain links TRBV12-2 with TRBJ2-3; the table calls TRBD1, which could not be checked here. TRBV12-2 is designated a pseudogene. The CDR3 is 14 amino acids. The CDR3 is CASRGNRETDTQYF. The CDR3 nucleotides read TGTGCAAGTCGCGGAAACAGGGAAACAGATACGCAGTATTTT.

The chain is built from TRBV28 and TRBJ1-5; possibly TRBD1 for D (5 bases). V was trimmed by 5 bases and J by 2 bases, leaving 13 bases between them. Per the germline V gene, CDR1 is MDHEN and CDR2 is SYDVKM. This CDR3 spans 15 amino acids. The CDR3 spells CASSRQGMGNQPQHF. In DNA, the CDR3 is TGTGCCAGCAGTCGTCAGGGTATGGGCAATCAGCCCCAGCATTTT.

This clone has more than one count but fewer than ten. This rearrangement joins TRBV27 to TRBJ2-3; 9 bases are a match to TRBD2. CDR3 length: 17 amino acids. Germline values: CDR1 MNHEY, CDR2 SMNVEV (reference sequence). The junction had 11 bases not matched to a gene; V was cut back by 5 bases and J by 2 bases. This CDR3 reads CASSPSGDSPYTDTQYF. The CDR3 DNA follows: TGTGCCAGCAGTCCTAGCGGGGACTCTCCTTACACAGATACGCAGTATTTT.

The chain couples TRBV6-6 to TRBJ2-1; weak D call: TRBD2 (6 bases). CDR1 and CDR2 from the germline V gene are MNHNY and SVGAGI (reference sequence). The V gene lost 6 bases and the J gene lost 0 bases, with 12 bases spanning the gap. The CDR3 is 15 residues long. The CDR3 sequence is CASRLADSSYNEQFF. For the CDR3, the DNA is TGTGCCAGCAGATTAGCGGATTCCTCCTACAATGAGCAGTTCTTC.

J is TRBJ2-1 and V is TRBV7-3; the D gene is possibly TRBD1 (6 bases). This CDR3 contains 12 residues. V lost 4 bases and J 8 bases, leaving 9 bases between the germline ends. Germline V gene data show CDR1 as SGHTA and CDR2 as FQGTGA. CDR3 amino acids: CASSSTGYEQFF. In nucleotides, the CDR3 is TGTGCCAGCAGCTCTACAGGGTATGAGCAGTTCTTC.

V usage is TRBV28 and J usage is TRBJ2-5; D may be TRBD1 (6 bases). This CDR3 is built from 16 residues. In germline, CDR1 is MDHEN, CDR2 SYDVKM. V was shortened by 6 bases and J by 2 bases, with 19 bases between the two germline ends. CDR3 residues: CASRTGPHPFQETQYF. The CDR3 bases are TGTGCCAGCAGAACAGGGCCTCACCCATTTCAAGAGACCCAGTACTTC.

V is TRBV5-1 and J is TRBJ2-1, with 8 bases identical to TRBD2. This CDR3 comprises 17 residues. Germline values: CDR1 SGHRS, CDR2 YFSETQ. V gave up 0 bases and J gave up 3 bases; unmatched junction bases: 8. Written as DNA, the CDR3 is TGCGCCAGCAGCTTGGCCCCTACTAGCGGTAACTACAATGAGCAGTTCTTC. This sequence encodes CASSLAPTSGNYNEQFF.

This clone was counted only a few times. The chain carries TRBV6-6 and TRBJ1-1; D perhaps matches TRBD1 (5 bases). V lost 6 bases, J lost 1 base, and 9 bases lay in between. This CDR3 has 13 residues. CDR1 is MNHNY and CDR2 is SVGAGI in the germline V gene (reference sequence). The CDR3 region has the DNA TGTGCCAGCAGGTCGACAGAGAACACTGAAGCTTTCTTT. The encoded protein is CASRSTENTEAFF.

The V gene is TRBV25-1, the J gene TRBJ2-7, with unresolved D. V lost 4 bases and J 6 bases, leaving 16 bases between the germline ends. The CDR3 has 14 residues. Germline V gene lookup returns CDR1 MGHDK and CDR2 SYGVNS. The chain's CDR3 is CASSGARAATEQYF. CDR3 DNA: TGTGCCAGCAGTGGCGCCCGCGCGGCGACCGAGCAGTACTTC.

This clone was seen only a few times. This chain links TRBV5-1 with TRBJ2-1, with 8 bases identical to TRBD1. Germline-derived CDR1 and CDR2 are SGHRS and YFSETQ. The CDR3 has 17 residues. The V gene end was trimmed by 2 bases and the J gene end by 1 base; junction bases not matched to a gene: 8. CDR3 nucleotides: TGCGCCAGCAGCTTCGGACAGGGCGGTAATTCCTACAATGAGCAGTTCTTC. Translating it yields CASSFGQGGNSYNEQFF.

This sequence joins TRBV5-1 and TRBJ2-5; the match to TRBD1 covers 7 bases. The length of the CDR3 is 14 residues. Unmatched junction bases numbered 6, after V lost 5 bases and J lost 2 bases. Germline lookup yields CDR1 SGHRS and CDR2 YFSETQ. The CDR3 sequence: CASSWNRGQETQYF. In nucleotides, the CDR3 is TGCGCCAGCAGTTGGAACAGGGGTCAAGAGACCCAGTACTTC. Combining the CDR3 with reference TRBV5-1 and TRBJ2-5 gives the whole variable domain KAGVTQTPRYLIKTRGQQVTLSCSPISGHRSVSWYQQTPGQGLQFLFEYFSETQRNKGNFPGRFSGRQFSNSRSEMNVSTLELGDSALYLCASSWNRGQETQYFGPGTRLLVL.

A few counts support this clone. This chain links TRBV6-5 with TRBJ1-4; D gene uncertain. V was trimmed by 6 bases and J by 8 bases, leaving 13 bases between them. Germline V lookup: CDR1 MNHEY, CDR2 SVGAGI. This CDR3 spans 13 amino acids. The CDR3 coding sequence is TGTGCCAGCAGCGGCAGCTCGGGGGAAAAACTGTTTTTT. It encodes CASSGSSGEKLFF.

The V gene is TRBV12-5, the J gene TRBJ1-1; a possible D gene is TRBD1 (6 bases). The ends were cut back, 1 base at V and 12 bases at J, with 15 bases in the middle. Per the germline V gene, CDR1 is LGHNT and CDR2 is FRNRAP. This CDR3 region has 13 residues. CDR3 in amino acids: CASGLDPGHLPFF. The CDR3, as DNA: TGTGCTAGTGGTTTGGACCCGGGACATTTGCCTTTCTTT.

This CDR3 is CASSGTGFMNTEAFF. The DNA of the CDR3 is TGTGCCAGCAGTGGCACAGGGTTCATGAACACTGAAGCTTTCTTT. The chain recombines TRBV2 with TRBJ1-1, with D maybe TRBD1 (6 bases). Germline lookup yields CDR1 SNHLY and CDR2 FYNNEI. This CDR3 is 15 amino acids long. Between the trimmed V and J ends, which lost 4 bases and 0 bases, there was a span of 12 bases.

V and J are TRBV4-1 and TRBJ2-1; 7 bases agree with TRBD2. Germline CDR1 is MGHRA and CDR2 is YSYEKL. The CDR3 consists of 17 residues. The V gene end was trimmed by 1 base and the J gene end by 2 bases; junction bases not matched to a gene: 8. This CDR3 is CASSQGTGTTTYNEQFF. For the CDR3, the DNA is TGCGCCAGCAGCCAAGGGACCGGGACTACGACCTACAATGAGCAGTTCTTC.

This chain connects TRBV4-1 to TRBJ1-1; possible D gene TRBD1, 6 bases. The CDR3 contains 14 residues. Trimming cost V 4 bases and J 1 base, with 10 bases left between them. In germline, CDR1 is MGHRA, CDR2 YSYEKL. The CDR3 here is CASSRVRGNTEAFF. The CDR3 DNA reads as TGCGCCAGCAGCCGGGTCAGGGGGAACACTGAAGCTTTCTTT.

The chain has TRBV7-2 and TRBJ1-1; D unclear. The CDR3 spans 17 residues. Germline-derived CDR1 and CDR2 are SGHTA and FQGNSA. With 5 bases removed from V and 1 base from J, the gap between germline ends came to 20 bases. CDR3 nucleotide sequence: TGTGCCAGCAGCCCAACAATTAATCGGCGGGGGAACACTGAAGCTTTCTTT. Its translation: CASSPTINRRGNTEAFF.

J is TRBJ1-5 and V is TRBV28, with TRBD1 identical over 7 bases. Germline CDR1 reads MDHEN; CDR2 reads SYDVKM. After removal of 5 bases from V and 0 bases from J, the junction contained 13 bases not matched to a gene. The CDR3 consists of 18 residues. DNA for the CDR3: TGTGCCAGCAGTACAGACAGGGACAGAGGCTATAGCAATCAGCCCCAGCATTTT. This translates into CASSTDRDRGYSNQPQHF.

The chain employs TRBV6-4 and TRBJ2-6; TRBD2 might be the D (5 bases). CDR1 is MRHNA and CDR2 is SNTAGT in the germline V gene. Trimming cost V 5 bases and J 2 bases, with 7 bases left between them. This CDR3 is built from 14 residues. CDR3 in DNA: TGTGCCAGCAGTAGGAGGACTGGGGCCAACGTCCTGACTTTC. Amino acid sequence: CASSRRTGANVLTF.

The V call is TRBV2, the J call TRBJ1-5, with 7 positions matching TRBD1. Germline assignment: CDR1 SNHLY and CDR2 FYNNEI. J gave up 2 bases and V 8 bases, and 6 bases lay outside the gene matches. The CDR3 is 14 residues long. CDR3 loop: CASEWQGGNQPQHF. The CDR3 region has the DNA TGTGCCAGCGAGTGGCAGGGGGGCAATCAGCCCCAGCATTTT. The entire variable domain, with the rest obtained from reference TRBV2 and TRBJ1-5, is as follows: EPEVTQTPSHQVTQMGQEVILRCVPISNHLYFYWYRQILGQKVEFLVSFYNNEISEKSEIFDDQFSVERPDGSNFTLKIRSTKLEDSAMYFCASEWQGGNQPQHFGDGTRLSIL.

This clone ranks as medium-sized (0.01 to 0.1%). The V and J genes are TRBV28 and TRBJ2-3, with 9 bases that match TRBD2. V lost 3 bases, J lost 2 bases, and 3 bases stayed unmatched. This CDR3 contains 15 residues. Germline V lookup: CDR1 MDHEN, CDR2 SYDVKM. CDR3 DNA: TGTGCCAGCAGTTTGTCTAGCGGGGCCACAGATACGCAGTATTTT. This sequence encodes CASSLSSGATDTQYF.

This chain joins TRBV6-5 and TRBJ1-1; tentative D call: TRBD1 (5 bases). CDR1 and CDR2 from the germline V gene are MNHEY and SVGAGI. V lost 4 bases and J lost 3, with 15 bases in between. The CDR3 covers 15 residues. CDR3 nucleotides: TGTGCCAGCAGTTCCTCGGGGGGGGGTGACACTGAAGCTTTCTTT. This translates into CASSSSGGGDTEAFF.

The gene calls are TRBV5-1 and TRBJ1-5; 8 nucleotides agree with TRBD1. The trim removed 1 base at V and 4 bases at J, leaving 4 bases unmatched. The CDR3 is made up of 15 amino acids. Germline CDR1 SGHRS, CDR2 YFSETQ. CDR3 region: CASSLYTGGNQPQHF. The CDR3 DNA reads as TGCGCCAGCAGCTTGTATACAGGGGGGAATCAGCCCCAGCATTTT.

The rearrangement uses TRBV30 and TRBJ2-7; TRBD2 agrees at 7 bases. CDR1 and CDR2 (germline): GTSNPN, SVGIG (reference sequence). V dropped 0 bases and J dropped 6; count of bases not matched to a gene: 2. The CDR3 length is 12 residues. The CDR3 region is CAWSVSGGEQYF. The CDR3 bases are TGTGCCTGGAGTGTATCGGGGGGCGAGCAGTACTTC.

The genes are TRBV28 and TRBJ2-7; the match to TRBD2 covers 12 bases. The trim removed 8 bases at V and 4 bases at J, leaving 6 bases unmatched. The germline V gene has CDR1 MDHEN and CDR2 SYDVKM. The CDR3 covers 14 residues. The CDR3 DNA follows: TGTGCCAGCTTGACTAGCGGGAGAGTTTACGAGCAGTACTTC. Protein sequence: CASLTSGRVYEQYF.